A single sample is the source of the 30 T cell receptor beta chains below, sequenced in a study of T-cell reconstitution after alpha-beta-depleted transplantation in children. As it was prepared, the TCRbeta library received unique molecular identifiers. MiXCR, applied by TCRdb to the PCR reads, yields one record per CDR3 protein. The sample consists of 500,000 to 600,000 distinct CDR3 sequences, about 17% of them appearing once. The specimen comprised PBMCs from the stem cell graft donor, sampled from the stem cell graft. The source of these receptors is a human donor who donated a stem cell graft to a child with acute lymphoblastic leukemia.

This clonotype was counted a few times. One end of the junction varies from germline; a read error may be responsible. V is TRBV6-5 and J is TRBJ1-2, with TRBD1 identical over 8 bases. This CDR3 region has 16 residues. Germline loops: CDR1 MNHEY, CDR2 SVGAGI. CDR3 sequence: CASSDSLITGGYGYTF. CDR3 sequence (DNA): TGTGCCAGCAGTGACTCCCTCATTACAGGGGGCTATGGCTACACCTTC.

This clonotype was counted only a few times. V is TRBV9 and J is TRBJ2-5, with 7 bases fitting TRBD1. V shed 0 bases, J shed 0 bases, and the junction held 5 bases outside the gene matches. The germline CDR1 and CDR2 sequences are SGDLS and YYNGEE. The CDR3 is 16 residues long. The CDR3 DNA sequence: TGTGCCAGCAGCGTAGCTGGGACAGCGTACCAAGAGACCCAGTACTTC. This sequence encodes CASSVAGTAYQETQYF.

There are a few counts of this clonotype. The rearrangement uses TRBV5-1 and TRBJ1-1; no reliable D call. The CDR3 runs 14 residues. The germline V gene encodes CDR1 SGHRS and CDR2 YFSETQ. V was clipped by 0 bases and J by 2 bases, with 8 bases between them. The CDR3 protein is CASSLETVNTEAFF. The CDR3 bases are TGCGCCAGCAGCTTGGAGACGGTAAACACTGAAGCTTTCTTT.

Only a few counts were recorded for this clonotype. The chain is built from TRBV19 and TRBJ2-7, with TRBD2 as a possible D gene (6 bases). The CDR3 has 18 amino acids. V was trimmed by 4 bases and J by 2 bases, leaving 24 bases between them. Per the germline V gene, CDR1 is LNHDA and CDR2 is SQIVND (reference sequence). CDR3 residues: CASSNVGSGVGIPYEQYF. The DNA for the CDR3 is TGTGCCAGTAGTAACGTCGGTAGCGGAGTCGGGATCCCCTACGAGCAGTACTTC.

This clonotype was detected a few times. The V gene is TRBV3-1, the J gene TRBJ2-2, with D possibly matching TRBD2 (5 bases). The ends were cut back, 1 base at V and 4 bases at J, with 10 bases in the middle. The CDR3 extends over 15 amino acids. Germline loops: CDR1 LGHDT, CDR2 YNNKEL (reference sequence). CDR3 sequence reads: CASSQADLPTGELFF. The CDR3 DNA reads TGTGCCAGCAGCCAAGCGGACTTACCCACCGGGGAGCTGTTTTTT.

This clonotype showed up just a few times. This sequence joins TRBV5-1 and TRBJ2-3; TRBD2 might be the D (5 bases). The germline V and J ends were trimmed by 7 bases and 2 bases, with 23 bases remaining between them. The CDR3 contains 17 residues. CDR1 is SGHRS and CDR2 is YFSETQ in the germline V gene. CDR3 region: CASCNETTRRTTDTQYF. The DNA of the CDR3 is TGCGCCAGCTGCAATGAAACCACAAGGAGGACCACAGATACGCAGTATTTT.

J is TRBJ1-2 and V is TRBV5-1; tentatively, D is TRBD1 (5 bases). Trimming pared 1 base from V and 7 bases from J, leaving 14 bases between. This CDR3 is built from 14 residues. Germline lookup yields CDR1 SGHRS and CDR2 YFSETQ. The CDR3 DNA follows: TGCGCCAGCAGCTTGCAGGGAAGGGGTTTTGGCTACACCTTC. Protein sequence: CASSLQGRGFGYTF.

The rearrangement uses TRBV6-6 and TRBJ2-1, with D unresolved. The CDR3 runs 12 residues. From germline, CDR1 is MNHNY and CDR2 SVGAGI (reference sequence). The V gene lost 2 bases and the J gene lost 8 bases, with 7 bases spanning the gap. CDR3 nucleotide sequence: TGTGCCAGCAGTTACGCGATCGATGAGCAGTTCTTC. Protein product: CASSYAIDEQFF.

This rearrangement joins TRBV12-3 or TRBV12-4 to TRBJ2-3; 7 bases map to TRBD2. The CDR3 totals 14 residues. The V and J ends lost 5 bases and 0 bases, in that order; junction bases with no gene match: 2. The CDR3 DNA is TGTGCCAGCAGTCGGGACTATAGCACAGATACGCAGTATTTT. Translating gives CASSRDYSTDTQYF.

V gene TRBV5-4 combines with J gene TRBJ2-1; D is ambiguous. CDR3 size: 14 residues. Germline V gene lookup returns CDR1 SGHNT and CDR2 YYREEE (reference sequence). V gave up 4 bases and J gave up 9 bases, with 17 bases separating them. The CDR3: CASSREARQGEQFF. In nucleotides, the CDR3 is TGTGCCAGCAGCCGCGAGGCCAGGCAAGGTGAGCAGTTCTTC.

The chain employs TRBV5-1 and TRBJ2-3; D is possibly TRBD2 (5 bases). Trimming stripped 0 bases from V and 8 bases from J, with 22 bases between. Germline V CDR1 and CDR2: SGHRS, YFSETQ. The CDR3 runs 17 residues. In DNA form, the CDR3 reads TGCGCCAGCAGCTTGGGTGCGGCTAGCCCCCCCATGGCTACGCAGTATTTT. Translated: CASSLGAASPPMATQYF.

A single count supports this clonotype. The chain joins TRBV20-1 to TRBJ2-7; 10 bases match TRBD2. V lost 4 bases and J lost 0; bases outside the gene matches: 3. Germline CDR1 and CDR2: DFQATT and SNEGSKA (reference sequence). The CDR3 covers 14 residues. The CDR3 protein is CSATTSGVSYEQYF. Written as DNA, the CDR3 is TGCAGTGCTACCACTAGCGGGGTCTCCTACGAGCAGTACTTC.

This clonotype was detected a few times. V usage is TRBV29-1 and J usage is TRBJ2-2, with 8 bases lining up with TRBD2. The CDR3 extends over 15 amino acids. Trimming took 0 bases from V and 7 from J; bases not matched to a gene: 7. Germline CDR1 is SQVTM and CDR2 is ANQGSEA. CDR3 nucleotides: TGCAGCGTTGAAGATACAACTAGCGGCCTCGGGGAGCTGTTTTTT. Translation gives CSVEDTTSGLGELFF.

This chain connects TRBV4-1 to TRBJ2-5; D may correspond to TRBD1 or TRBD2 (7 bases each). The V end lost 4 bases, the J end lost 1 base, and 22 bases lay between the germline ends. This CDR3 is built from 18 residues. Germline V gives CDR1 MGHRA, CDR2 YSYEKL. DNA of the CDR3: TGCGCCAGCAGCCCAGAATCAGCGGGGACAGCCATCCAAGAGACCCAGTACTTC. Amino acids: CASSPESAGTAIQETQYF.

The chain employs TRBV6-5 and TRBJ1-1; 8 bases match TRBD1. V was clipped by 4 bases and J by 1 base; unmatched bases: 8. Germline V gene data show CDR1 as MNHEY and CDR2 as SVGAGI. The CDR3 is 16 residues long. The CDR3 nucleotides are TGTGCCAGCAGTTCCGCCGGGACAGGACAGAACACTGAAGCTTTCTTT. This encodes CASSSAGTGQNTEAFF.

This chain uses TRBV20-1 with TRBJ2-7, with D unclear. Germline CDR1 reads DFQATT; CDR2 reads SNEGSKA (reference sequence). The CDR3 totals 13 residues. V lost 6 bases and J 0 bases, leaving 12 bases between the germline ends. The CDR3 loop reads CSATRTDSYEQYF. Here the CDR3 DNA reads TGCAGTGCGACCCGGACGGACTCCTACGAGCAGTACTTC.

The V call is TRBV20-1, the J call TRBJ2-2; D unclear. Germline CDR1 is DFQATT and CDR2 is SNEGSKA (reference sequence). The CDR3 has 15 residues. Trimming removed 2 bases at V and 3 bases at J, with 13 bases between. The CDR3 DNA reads TGCAGTGCTAGATCGCTAGGCACTGACACCGGGGAGCTGTTTTTT. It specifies CSARSLGTDTGELFF.

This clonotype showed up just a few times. The CDR3 sequence is CASSSGGAGRETQYF. CDR3 in DNA: TGTGCCAGCAGTTCGGGAGGGGCAGGCCGAGAGACCCAGTACTTC. V usage is TRBV7-9 and J usage is TRBJ2-5, with TRBD2 matching over 8 bases. Germline CDR1 SEHNR, CDR2 FQNEAQ (reference sequence). The CDR3 covers 15 residues. The V and J ends lost 6 bases and 4 bases, in that order; junction bases with no gene match: 10.

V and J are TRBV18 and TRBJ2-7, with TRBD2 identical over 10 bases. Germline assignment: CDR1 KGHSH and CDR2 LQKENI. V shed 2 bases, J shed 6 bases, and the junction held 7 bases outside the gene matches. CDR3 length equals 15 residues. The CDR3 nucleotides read TGTGCCAGCTCACCAAAAGCGGGAGGGCTAGGCGAGCAGTACTTC. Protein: CASSPKAGGLGEQYF.

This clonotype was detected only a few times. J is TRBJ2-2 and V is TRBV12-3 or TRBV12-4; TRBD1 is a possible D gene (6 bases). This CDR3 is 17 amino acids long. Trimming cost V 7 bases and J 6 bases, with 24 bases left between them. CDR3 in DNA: TGTGCCAGCACCCCAGGGAAGGGTTTGGGGGCACCCGGGGAGCTGTTTTTT. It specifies CASTPGKGLGAPGELFF.

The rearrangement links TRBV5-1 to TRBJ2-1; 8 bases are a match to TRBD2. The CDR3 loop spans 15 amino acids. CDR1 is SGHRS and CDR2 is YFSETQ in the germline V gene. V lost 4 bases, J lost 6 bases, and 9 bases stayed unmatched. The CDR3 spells CASSVTSGGGNEQFF. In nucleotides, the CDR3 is TGCGCCAGCAGCGTAACTAGCGGAGGGGGCAATGAGCAGTTCTTC.

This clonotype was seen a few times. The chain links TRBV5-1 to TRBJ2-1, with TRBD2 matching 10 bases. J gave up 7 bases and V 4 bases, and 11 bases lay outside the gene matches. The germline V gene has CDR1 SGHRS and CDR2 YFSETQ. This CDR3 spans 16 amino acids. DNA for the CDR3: TGCGCCAGCAGCCCTCGGGCTAGCGGGAGATTAAATGAGCAGTTCTTC. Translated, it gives CASSPRASGRLNEQFF.

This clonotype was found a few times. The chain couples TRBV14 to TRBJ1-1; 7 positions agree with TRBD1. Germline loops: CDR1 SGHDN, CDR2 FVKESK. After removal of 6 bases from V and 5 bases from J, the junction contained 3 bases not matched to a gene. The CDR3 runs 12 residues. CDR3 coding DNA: TGTGCCAGCAGGACAGGGCGGACTGAAGCTTTCTTT. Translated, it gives CASRTGRTEAFF.

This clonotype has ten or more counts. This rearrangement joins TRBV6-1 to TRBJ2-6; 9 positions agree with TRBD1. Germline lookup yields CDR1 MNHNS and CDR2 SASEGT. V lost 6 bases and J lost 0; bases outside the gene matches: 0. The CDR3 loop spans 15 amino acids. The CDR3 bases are TGTGCCAGCAGGACAGGGGGCTCTGGGGCCAACGTCCTGACTTTC. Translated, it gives CASRTGGSGANVLTF.

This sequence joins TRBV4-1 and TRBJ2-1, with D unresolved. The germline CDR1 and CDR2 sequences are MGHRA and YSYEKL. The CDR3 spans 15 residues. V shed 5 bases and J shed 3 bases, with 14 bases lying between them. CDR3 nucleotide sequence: TGCGCCAGCAGCTTCTTTCTCGATTTCTACAATGAGCAGTTCTTC. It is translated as CASSFFLDFYNEQFF.

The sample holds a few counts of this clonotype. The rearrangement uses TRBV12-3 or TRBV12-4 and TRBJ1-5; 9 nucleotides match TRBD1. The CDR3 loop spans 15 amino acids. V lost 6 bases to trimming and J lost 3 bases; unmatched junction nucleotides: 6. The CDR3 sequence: CASSPTGGFNQPQHF. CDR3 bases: TGTGCCAGCAGCCCGACAGGGGGATTCAATCAGCCCCAGCATTTT.

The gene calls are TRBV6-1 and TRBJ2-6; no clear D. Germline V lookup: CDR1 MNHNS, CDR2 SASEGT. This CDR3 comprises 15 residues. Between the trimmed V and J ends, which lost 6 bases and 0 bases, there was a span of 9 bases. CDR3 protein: CASRGFSSGANVLTF. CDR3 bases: TGTGCCAGCAGGGGTTTCAGCTCTGGGGCCAACGTCCTGACTTTC.

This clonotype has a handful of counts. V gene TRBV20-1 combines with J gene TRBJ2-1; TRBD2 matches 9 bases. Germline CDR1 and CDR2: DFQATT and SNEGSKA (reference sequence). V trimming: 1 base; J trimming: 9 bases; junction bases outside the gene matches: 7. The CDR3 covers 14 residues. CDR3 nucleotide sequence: TGCAGTGCTAGAGGTCTAGCGGGATTCGGTGAGCAGTTCTTC. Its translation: CSARGLAGFGEQFF.

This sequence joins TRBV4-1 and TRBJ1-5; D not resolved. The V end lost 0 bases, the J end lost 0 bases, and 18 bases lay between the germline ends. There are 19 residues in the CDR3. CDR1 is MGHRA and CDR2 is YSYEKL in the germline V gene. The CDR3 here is CASSQDLTRVTYSNQPQHF. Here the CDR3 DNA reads TGCGCCAGCAGCCAAGATTTAACAAGGGTGACATATAGCAATCAGCCCCAGCATTTT.

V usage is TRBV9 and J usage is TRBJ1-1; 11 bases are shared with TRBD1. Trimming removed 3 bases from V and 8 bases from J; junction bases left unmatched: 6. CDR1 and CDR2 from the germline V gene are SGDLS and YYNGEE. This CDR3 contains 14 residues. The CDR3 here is CASSEGQGGMEAFF. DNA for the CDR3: TGTGCCAGCAGCGAGGGACAGGGGGGGATGGAAGCTTTCTTT.